A single sample gave rise to the 30 T cell receptor beta chains below, sequenced in a study of blood T cell repertoires in COVID-19. TCRdb keeps only in-frame clones here, not all; method: immunoSEQ multiplex PCR. The sample contains tens of thousands of clones, around 85% of which appear only once. Material for sequencing was peripheral blood. All receptors come from a human donor in a cohort sampled during active COVID-19.

This chain joins TRBV15 and TRBJ1-5; D is ambiguous. This CDR3 has 14 residues. Trimming cost V 8 bases and J 0 bases, with 11 bases left between them. The germline V gene encodes CDR1 LNHNV and CDR2 YYDKDF (reference sequence). The CDR3 loop reads CATLDDYSNQPQHF. CDR3 in DNA: TGTGCCACCCTCGACGACTATAGCAATCAGCCCCAGCATTTT.

The chain uses TRBV9 and TRBJ1-4; TRBD1 matches 9 bases. Losses at the gene ends were 0 bases for V and 6 bases for J; bases not matched to a gene: 0. The CDR3 runs 14 residues. The germline gives CDR1 SGDLS, CDR2 YYNGEE. The CDR3: CASSVGTGDEKLFF. The DNA of the CDR3 is TGTGCCAGCAGCGTAGGGACAGGGGATGAAAAACTGTTTTTT.

This chain links TRBV7-2 with TRBJ1-1, with D unclear. CDR1 is SGHTA and CDR2 is FQGNSA in the germline V gene. The CDR3 spans 11 residues. The germline V and J ends were trimmed by 5 bases and 8 bases, with 9 bases remaining between them. The CDR3 bases are TGTGCCAGCAGCCTTTACGCGGAAGCTTTCTTT. Encoded protein: CASSLYAEAFF.

This clone was found a few times. The chain couples TRBV19 to TRBJ1-2; 8 nucleotides line up with TRBD1. Germline V gene sequence: CDR1 LNHDA, CDR2 SQIVND (reference sequence). CDR3 length: 14 residues. Trimming cost V 5 bases and J 3 bases; bases outside gene matches: 5. CDR3 nucleotide sequence: TGTGCCAGTAGTCCCGCAGGGGGCGACTATGGCTACACCTTC. This gives the protein CASSPAGGDYGYTF.

This chain uses TRBV10-3 with TRBJ2-7, with 8 bases matching TRBD1. CDR1 and CDR2 (germline): ENHRY, SYGVKD. There are 14 residues in the CDR3. The V segment lost 8 bases and the J segment 6 bases; nucleotides outside the gene matches: 12. The CDR3 sequence: CAIQGTGYSREQYF. The CDR3 DNA reads as TGTGCCATCCAGGGGACAGGTTATTCGCGCGAGCAGTACTTC.

The rearrangement links TRBV27 to TRBJ2-7, with TRBD1 matching 7 bases. Unmatched junction bases numbered 4, after V lost 5 bases and J lost 3 bases. This CDR3 is 13 amino acids long. The germline V gene has CDR1 MNHEY and CDR2 SMNVEV (reference sequence). CDR3 sequence reads: CASSLTGVYEQYF. The CDR3 bases are TGTGCCAGCAGTCTTACAGGGGTCTACGAGCAGTACTTC.

The V call is TRBV2, the J call TRBJ2-5, with 13 bases aligning to TRBD2. The CDR3 runs to 15 residues. V shed 7 bases, J shed 4 bases, and the junction held 6 bases outside the gene matches. In germline, CDR1 is SNHLY, CDR2 FYNNEI. The CDR3 spells CASNARLAGGETQYF. The CDR3 DNA is TGTGCCAGCAATGCGAGACTAGCGGGGGGAGAGACCCAGTACTTC. The entire variable domain, with the rest obtained from reference TRBV2 and TRBJ2-5, is as follows: EPEVTQTPSHQVTQMGQEVILRCVPISNHLYFYWYRQILGQKVEFLVSFYNNEISEKSEIFDDQFSVERPDGSNFTLKIRSTKLEDSAMYFCASNARLAGGETQYFGPGTRLLVL.

In this sample, this clone turned up a few times. The V gene is TRBV4-2, the J gene TRBJ2-3, with 7 positions matching TRBD1. The length of the CDR3 is 17 residues. V trimming: 3 bases; J trimming: 2 bases; junction bases outside the gene matches: 11. In germline, CDR1 is LGHNA, CDR2 YNFKEQ. CDR3 DNA: TGTGCCAGCAGCCACCTCGTCGGAGACAGGGACACAGATACGCAGTATTTT. Translating it yields CASSHLVGDRDTDTQYF.

The chain links TRBV11-2 to TRBJ2-7; D may be TRBD1 (5 bases). The CDR3 contains 12 residues. Per germline, CDR1 SGHAT and CDR2 FQNNGV. The ends were cut back, 4 bases at V and 8 bases at J, with 12 bases in the middle. CDR3: CASSSARTKQYF. DNA for the CDR3: TGTGCCAGCAGCTCCGCCCGGACAAAGCAGTACTTC.

The chain has TRBV7-9 and TRBJ1-2; no clear D. Germline V gene data show CDR1 as SEHNR and CDR2 as FQNEAQ (reference sequence). The CDR3 contains 13 residues. Trimming removed 1 base from V and 4 bases from J, with 7 bases in between. CDR3 protein: CASSLVAVYGYTF. The DNA of the CDR3 is TGTGCCAGCAGCTTAGTGGCAGTCTATGGCTACACCTTC.

This clone was detected only once. This chain links TRBV5-1 with TRBJ2-5, with D possibly matching TRBD1 (6 bases). V was shortened by 0 bases and J by 4 bases, with 10 bases between the two germline ends. Germline lookup yields CDR1 SGHRS and CDR2 YFSETQ. The CDR3 sequence is 14 residues long. The CDR3 DNA is TGCGCCAGCAGCTTGGGTGGGGGCGGAGAGACCCAGTACTTC. This sequence encodes CASSLGGGGETQYF.

This sequence joins TRBV6-1 and TRBJ2-7, with 7 bases that match TRBD2. J was trimmed by 2 bases and V by 4 bases; bases with no gene match: 11. Germline CDR1 and CDR2: MNHNS and SASEGT. The CDR3 covers 16 residues. CDR3 DNA sequence: TGTGCCAGCAGTGGGTTTATCGCGGGAGTAACCTACGAGCAGTACTTC. Encoded protein: CASSGFIAGVTYEQYF.

The CDR3 nucleotides are TGTGCCACCAGTGATTTCTCGGCTAGCGGCAACACAGATACGCAGTATTTT. It specifies CATSDFSASGNTDTQYF. The rearrangement joins TRBV24-1 to TRBJ2-3; TRBD2 matches 7 bases. J lost 2 bases, V lost 1 base, and 8 bases had no gene match. Per the germline V gene, CDR1 is KGHDR and CDR2 is SFDVKD. The CDR3 loop spans 17 amino acids.

The V and J genes are TRBV7-9 and TRBJ2-7, with TRBD2 as a possible D gene (6 bases). Trimming removed 5 bases at V and 3 bases at J, with 17 bases between. Germline CDR1 is SEHNR and CDR2 is FQNEAQ (reference sequence). This CDR3 spans 15 amino acids. In nucleotides, the CDR3 is TGTGCCAGCAGCCAACCGGCGGAGGGACGCTACGAGCAGTACTTC. This codes for CASSQPAEGRYEQYF.

CDR3 residues: CASSAASGRAADTQYF. CDR3 coding DNA: TGTGCCAGCAGCGCAGCTAGCGGGAGGGCCGCAGATACGCAGTATTTT. The chain links TRBV9 to TRBJ2-3, with 12 bases lining up with TRBD2. Trimming cost V 3 bases and J 4 bases; bases outside gene matches: 6. The CDR3 consists of 16 residues. Germline V CDR1 and CDR2: SGDLS, YYNGEE.

The rearrangement uses TRBV6-1 and TRBJ1-4, with 7 bases matching TRBD1. The CDR3 is made up of 15 amino acids. The germline V gene encodes CDR1 MNHNS and CDR2 SASEGT. With V trimmed by 2 bases and J by 9 bases, 9 bases remained unmatched. CDR3 sequence reads: CASSERTGDQKKLFF. The CDR3 nucleotides read TGTGCCAGCAGTGAAAGAACAGGGGATCAGAAAAAACTGTTTTTT.

The V gene is TRBV19, the J gene TRBJ2-6; D possibly corresponds to TRBD1 (6 bases). Germline lookup yields CDR1 LNHDA and CDR2 SQIVND (reference sequence). Between the trimmed V and J ends, which lost 7 bases and 8 bases, there was a span of 24 bases. The CDR3 is 17 residues long. CDR3 nucleotide sequence: TGTGCCAGTATCGCCAGGGCAGAGTGGGGGCTGTCCAACGTCCTGACTTTC. Its protein product is CASIARAEWGLSNVLTF.

V and J are TRBV18 and TRBJ2-6; D is perhaps TRBD1 (5 bases). This CDR3 is 20 amino acids long. Trimming shortened V by 6 bases and J by 0 bases, and 24 bases separated the two germline ends. Germline CDR1 KGHSH, CDR2 LQKENI. CDR3 DNA: TGTGCCAGCTCCCTCACTGGGCCCACAGGTTCCGACTCTGGGGCCAACGTCCTGACTTTC. This codes for CASSLTGPTGSDSGANVLTF.

The chain is built from TRBV25-1 and TRBJ1-2; D is perhaps TRBD1 (6 bases). The CDR3 contains 15 residues. The V gene lost 3 bases and the J gene lost 7 bases, with 18 bases spanning the gap. CDR1 MGHDK and CDR2 SYGVNS come from the germline V gene. The CDR3 region has the DNA TGTGCCAGCAGTGACCAAACCACAGGGTTGAGTGGCTACACCTTC. It specifies CASSDQTTGLSGYTF.

The V and J genes are TRBV19 and TRBJ2-7; 10 nucleotides match TRBD2. Germline V gives CDR1 LNHDA, CDR2 SQIVND (reference sequence). The CDR3 is made up of 13 amino acids. The junction had 10 bases not matched to a gene; V was cut back by 5 bases and J by 12 bases. CDR3 residues: CASSPGTSERPYF. For the CDR3, the DNA is TGTGCCAGTAGTCCGGGGACTAGCGAGAGGCCGTACTTC.

The rearrangement joins TRBV23-1 to TRBJ1-2; tentatively, D is TRBD1 (6 bases). TRBV23-1 is known as an ORF, though its function is uncertain. Deletions cut 6 bases from V and 7 bases from J, with 18 bases between. CDR3 length equals 14 residues. The CDR3 region is CASSQTGSFGGYTF. DNA for the CDR3: TGCGCCAGCAGCCAGACAGGAAGCTTCGGTGGCTACACCTTC.

This clone was counted once. The CDR3 spells CATSSSGTSGRISSYNEQFF. In DNA, the CDR3 is TGTGCCACCAGCAGCTCCGGGACTAGCGGGAGGATAAGCTCCTACAATGAGCAGTTCTTC. The chain combines TRBV15 with TRBJ2-1, with TRBD2 matching 15 bases. The junction had 9 bases not matched to a gene; V was cut back by 3 bases and J by 0 bases. CDR3 size: 20 residues. Germline values: CDR1 LNHNV, CDR2 YYDKDF (reference sequence).

This sequence joins TRBV30 and TRBJ1-1; 8 bases agree with TRBD1. CDR1 and CDR2 (germline): GTSNPN, SVGIG (reference sequence). The CDR3 contains 14 residues. J lost 1 base, V lost 0 bases, and 1 base had no gene match. The CDR3 reads CAWSVQGANTEAFF. Here the CDR3 DNA reads TGTGCCTGGAGTGTTCAGGGGGCGAACACTGAAGCTTTCTTT.

The chain carries TRBV9 and TRBJ1-4, with 10 nucleotides matching TRBD1. Unmatched junction bases numbered 7, after V lost 3 bases and J lost 8 bases. CDR3 length: 15 amino acids. Germline values: CDR1 SGDLS, CDR2 YYNGEE. Here the CDR3 reads CASSEGQGNREKLFF. For the CDR3, the DNA is TGTGCCAGCAGCGAGGGACAGGGGAACCGCGAAAAACTGTTTTTT. Full variable domain (outside the CDR3, taken from reference TRBV9 and TRBJ1-4): DSGVTQTPKHLITATGQRVTLRCSPRSGDLSVYWYQQSLDQGLQFLIQYYNGEERAKGNILERFSAQQFPDLHSELNLSSLELGDSALYFCASSEGQGNREKLFFGSGTQLSVL.

The rearrangement joins TRBV5-1 to TRBJ2-3; D gene uncertain. Germline V gives CDR1 SGHRS, CDR2 YFSETQ. Trimming removed 4 bases from V and 2 bases from J, with 14 bases in between. The length of the CDR3 is 15 residues. Written as DNA, the CDR3 is TGCGCCAGCAGCCTAGGAGTGGTTCCCACAGATACGCAGTATTTT. Translation gives CASSLGVVPTDTQYF. The full variable domain, with the rest looked up from reference TRBV5-1 and TRBJ2-3, is KAGVTQTPRYLIKTRGQQVTLSCSPISGHRSVSWYQQTPGQGLQFLFEYFSETQRNKGNFPGRFSGRQFSNSRSEMNVSTLELGDSALYLCASSLGVVPTDTQYFGPGTRLTVL.

For the CDR3, the DNA is TGCGCCAGCAGCCCAAGGACTAGCGGGACCCCCAATGAGCAGTTCTTC. Amino acid sequence: CASSPRTSGTPNEQFF. The gene calls are TRBV5-1 and TRBJ2-1, with 12 bases matching TRBD2. The CDR3 is made up of 16 amino acids. CDR1 and CDR2 from the germline V gene are SGHRS and YFSETQ. J gave up 6 bases and V 4 bases, and 8 bases lay outside the gene matches.

The chain has TRBV14 and TRBJ2-1; 11 bases map to TRBD2. Trimming removed 5 bases from V and 4 bases from J; junction bases left unmatched: 10. There are 17 residues in the CDR3. Germline CDR1 SGHDN, CDR2 FVKESK. As DNA, the CDR3 is TGTGCCAGCAGCGAAATTAGCGGGAGGGCCTTTTACAATGAGCAGTTCTTC. Its translation: CASSEISGRAFYNEQFF.

The chain joins TRBV7-2 to TRBJ2-3, with D hard to call. The CDR3 runs 14 residues. V was shortened by 3 bases and J by 4 bases, with 11 bases between the two germline ends. Germline lookup yields CDR1 SGHTA and CDR2 FQGNSA. Here the CDR3 reads CASSFLGDADTQYF. Written as DNA, the CDR3 is TGTGCCAGCAGCTTCTTAGGAGACGCAGATACGCAGTATTTT.

This clone was detected once. The chain joins TRBV2 to TRBJ2-2, with 7 nucleotides matching TRBD1. The J segment lost 2 bases and the V segment lost 6 bases, leaving 6 bases of the junction unmatched. Germline values: CDR1 SNHLY, CDR2 FYNNEI. The CDR3 runs to 15 residues. DNA for the CDR3: TGTGCCAGCAGGGGGACAGTTAGTAACACCGGGGAGCTGTTTTTT. This codes for CASRGTVSNTGELFF.

V gene TRBV6-2 or TRBV6-3 combines with J gene TRBJ2-5, with a tentative D call TRBD2 (5 bases). CDR1 is MNHEY, CDR2 SVGEGT, per germline. CDR3 length: 15 amino acids. The V gene lost 2 bases and the J gene lost 5 bases, with 15 bases spanning the gap. CDR3 protein: CASSYPGELGETQYF. The CDR3 coding sequence is TGTGCCAGCAGTTACCCCGGGGAGCTCGGGGAGACCCAGTACTTC.